The 21 T cell receptor beta chains presented below share a single source sample, sequenced in a study of blood T cell repertoires in COVID-19. TCRdb's table, derived via immunoSEQ multiplex PCR, lists solely in-frame clones and lacks some. The sample has around 45,000 clones, about 90% seen once; the top ten hold approximately 6%. Material for sequencing was peripheral blood. The source is a man between 65 and 79 years old with active COVID-19.

This chain joins TRBV19 and TRBJ1-1; 7 nucleotides line up with TRBD1. CDR1 and CDR2 (germline): LNHDA, SQIVND (reference sequence). The CDR3 is 14 amino acids. V trimming: 4 bases; J trimming: 1 base; junction bases outside the gene matches: 3. The CDR3 DNA follows: TGTGCCAGTAGTACCAGACAGGGGAACACTGAAGCTTTCTTT. Its translation: CASSTRQGNTEAFF.

The chain recombines TRBV6-2 or TRBV6-3 with TRBJ2-7, with TRBD1 matching over 10 bases. The CDR3 contains 14 residues. The trim removed 2 bases at V and 7 bases at J, leaving 5 bases unmatched. Germline values: CDR1 MNHEY, CDR2 SVGEGT. Written as DNA, the CDR3 is TGTGCCAGCAGTTACCGACAGGGGGCAAGGGAGCAGTACTTC. Its translation is CASSYRQGAREQYF.

The chain combines TRBV9 with TRBJ1-2; D gene ambiguous. The germline CDR1 and CDR2 sequences are SGDLS and YYNGEE. V dropped 0 bases and J dropped 1 base, with 7 bases sitting between them. The CDR3 totals 14 residues. CDR3 sequence: CASSVDSINYGYTF. The CDR3 DNA sequence: TGTGCCAGCAGCGTAGATTCCATTAACTATGGCTACACCTTC.

The rearrangement joins TRBV7-8 to TRBJ1-6, with 8 bases fitting TRBD1. CDR1 and CDR2 from the germline V gene are SGHVS and FQNEAQ. This CDR3 spans 16 amino acids. J was trimmed by 10 bases and V by 1 base; bases with no gene match: 9. CDR3 nucleotides: TGTGCCAGCAGCTTAGACGGCAGGGGGCAGGGATCACCCCTCCACTTT. Protein product: CASSLDGRGQGSPLHF.

In this sample, this clone turned up a few times. The chain has TRBV7-9 and TRBJ2-1, with D perhaps matching TRBD2 (6 bases). Trimming removed 5 bases at V and 1 base at J, with 12 bases between. This CDR3 spans 15 amino acids. Germline V lookup: CDR1 SEHNR, CDR2 FQNEAQ (reference sequence). The CDR3 loop reads CASSPLAASYNEQFF. Here the CDR3 DNA reads TGTGCCAGCAGCCCCTTAGCGGCGTCCTACAATGAGCAGTTCTTC.

This sequence joins TRBV5-1 and TRBJ2-5, with TRBD1 matching over 9 bases. V shed 4 bases, J shed 0 bases, and the junction held 10 bases outside the gene matches. The germline V gene has CDR1 SGHRS and CDR2 YFSETQ. This CDR3 comprises 17 residues. The CDR3 here is CASSPGGQGSYQETQYF. CDR3 coding DNA: TGCGCCAGCAGCCCGGGGGGACAGGGTTCGTACCAAGAGACCCAGTACTTC. The whole variable domain, filled in from reference TRBV5-1 and TRBJ2-5, reads KAGVTQTPRYLIKTRGQQVTLSCSPISGHRSVSWYQQTPGQGLQFLFEYFSETQRNKGNFPGRFSGRQFSNSRSEMNVSTLELGDSALYLCASSPGGQGSYQETQYFGPGTRLLVL.

The rearrangement joins TRBV6-2 or TRBV6-3 to TRBJ1-1, with TRBD1 identical over 7 bases. Per the germline V gene, CDR1 is MNHEY and CDR2 is SVGEGT. The V and J ends lost 6 bases and 11 bases, in that order; junction bases with no gene match: 6. The CDR3 spans 11 residues. CDR3: CASRYRGEAFF. The CDR3 DNA reads TGTGCCAGCAGGTACAGGGGTGAGGCTTTCTTT.

The genes are TRBV28 and TRBJ1-1, with D unresolved. Deletions cut 3 bases from V and 1 base from J, with 15 bases between. The length of the CDR3 is 16 residues. Per germline, CDR1 MDHEN and CDR2 SYDVKM. CDR3 nucleotide sequence: TGTGCCAGCAGTTTTCCTAGAGGTGGGAGGAACACTGAAGCTTTCTTT. Amino acid sequence: CASSFPRGGRNTEAFF.

This sequence joins TRBV19 and TRBJ1-4; D is possibly TRBD1 (6 bases). The germline V gene has CDR1 LNHDA and CDR2 SQIVND (reference sequence). The CDR3 length is 15 residues. V lost 6 bases, J lost 7 bases, and 18 bases lay in between. The CDR3: CASSPGSNRAEKLFF. DNA for the CDR3: TGTGCCAGTAGCCCGGGGAGCAACAGGGCTGAAAAACTGTTTTTT. Together with reference TRBV19 and TRBJ1-4, the CDR3 gives the full variable domain: DGGITQSPKYLFRKEGQNVTLSCEQNLNHDAMYWYRQDPGQGLRLIYYSQIVNDFQKGDIAEGYSVSREKKESFPLTVTSAQKNPTAFYLCASSPGSNRAEKLFFGSGTQLSVL.

V usage is TRBV19 and J usage is TRBJ1-5; D is ambiguous. Between the trimmed V and J ends, which lost 5 bases and 6 bases, there was a span of 14 bases. The V gene's germline CDR1 is LNHDA and CDR2 SQIVND (reference sequence). The CDR3 has 14 amino acids. The CDR3 sequence is CASSGQLVVQPQHF. In DNA, the CDR3 is TGTGCCAGTAGTGGGCAACTGGTCGTTCAGCCCCAGCATTTT.

This rearrangement joins TRBV2 to TRBJ1-1, with D possibly being TRBD1 (6 bases). The V and J ends lost 7 bases and 1 base respectively, with 16 bases between them. The CDR3 length is 15 residues. Looked up from germline, CDR1 is SNHLY and CDR2 is FYNNEI. The CDR3 region has the DNA TGTGCCAGCACCGAACAGGGCGGGAGGAACACTGAAGCTTTCTTT. It yields the protein CASTEQGGRNTEAFF.

The chain recombines TRBV30 with TRBJ1-1; the D gene is possibly TRBD1 (5 bases). Looked up from germline, CDR1 is GTSNPN and CDR2 is SVGIG (reference sequence). This CDR3 is built from 17 residues. Between the trimmed V and J ends, which lost 2 bases and 3 bases, there was a span of 22 bases. This chain's CDR3 is CAWSKNYIPDIHTEAFF. CDR3 DNA: TGTGCCTGGAGTAAGAACTATATCCCGGACATACACACTGAAGCTTTCTTT.

The CDR3 DNA reads TGCAGTGCTAGTCTCGGGGTGGCTAACTATGGCTACACCTTC. The encoded protein is CSASLGVANYGYTF. The chain uses TRBV20-1 and TRBJ1-2, with D unresolved. V was pared by 3 bases and J by 0 bases, with 11 bases between. The CDR3 extends over 14 amino acids. Germline V gives CDR1 DFQATT, CDR2 SNEGSKA (reference sequence).

The rearrangement links TRBV28 to TRBJ1-5; D is unresolved. The CDR3 runs 19 residues. Germline V gives CDR1 MDHEN, CDR2 SYDVKM. The germline V and J ends were trimmed by 3 bases and 0 bases, with 21 bases remaining between them. The CDR3 loop is CASSLPRPAQKYSNQPQHF. The CDR3 region has the DNA TGTGCCAGCAGTTTGCCCAGGCCAGCCCAAAAATATAGCAATCAGCCCCAGCATTTT.

This chain connects TRBV2 to TRBJ2-5; 11 bases are a match to TRBD1. The CDR3 has 16 residues. Trimming cost V 8 bases and J 5 bases; bases outside gene matches: 13. CDR1 and CDR2 from the germline V gene are SNHLY and FYNNEI. The CDR3 region has the DNA TGTGCCAGCCATTTCGGGACAGGGGGTATTGTGGAGACCCAGTACTTC. It encodes CASHFGTGGIVETQYF.

This clone was observed a few times. This rearrangement joins TRBV4-1 to TRBJ2-1, with 8 positions matching TRBD2. Germline CDR1 is MGHRA and CDR2 is YSYEKL. CDR3 size: 16 residues. J was trimmed by 1 base and V by 1 base; bases with no gene match: 3. The CDR3 loop reads CASSQGSGVSYNEQFF. DNA of the CDR3: TGCGCCAGCAGCCAAGGTAGCGGGGTGTCCTACAATGAGCAGTTCTTC.

The chain couples TRBV18 to TRBJ2-7; 8 bases are shared with TRBD1. Unmatched junction bases numbered 9, after V lost 6 bases and J lost 5 bases. The germline CDR1 and CDR2 sequences are KGHSH and LQKENI. This CDR3 has 14 residues. The CDR3 DNA follows: TGTGCCAGCTCGGCCGGGACAGGAGTCAACGAGCAGTACTTC. It specifies CASSAGTGVNEQYF.

This clone showed up just a few times. The chain employs TRBV7-9 and TRBJ2-7; TRBD1 agrees at 8 bases. The V gene end was trimmed by 2 bases and the J gene end by 3 bases; junction bases not matched to a gene: 9. This CDR3 has 16 residues. CDR1 and CDR2 (germline): SEHNR, FQNEAQ (reference sequence). CDR3 region: CASSLRTGTGYYEQYF. The CDR3 nucleotides read TGTGCCAGCAGCTTACGAACCGGGACAGGCTACTACGAGCAGTACTTC.

The CDR3 loop reads CATSSGLAGTTDTQYF. CDR3 nucleotides: TGTGCCACCTCTTCGGGACTAGCGGGGACCACAGATACGCAGTATTTT. The chain recombines TRBV15 with TRBJ2-3, with 13 bases aligning to TRBD2. After removal of 8 bases from V and 2 bases from J, the junction contained 7 bases not matched to a gene. The V gene's germline CDR1 is LNHNV and CDR2 YYDKDF (reference sequence). The CDR3 runs to 16 residues.

V usage is TRBV5-5 and J usage is TRBJ2-7; a possible D gene is TRBD1 (5 bases). Germline loops: CDR1 SGHKS, CDR2 YYEKEE (reference sequence). The CDR3 extends over 14 amino acids. V lost 2 bases, J lost 2 bases, and 11 bases lay in between. CDR3 DNA sequence: TGTGCCAGCAGCTTTAGACAGACGACCTACGAGCAGTACTTC. Translation gives CASSFRQTTYEQYF.

The rearrangement links TRBV5-1 to TRBJ1-6, with a tentative D call TRBD1 (5 bases). The ends were cut back, 0 bases at V and 7 bases at J, with 11 bases in the middle. CDR3 length: 15 residues. The germline CDR1 and CDR2 sequences are SGHRS and YFSETQ. CDR3 in DNA: TGCGCCAGCAGCTTGGTTGGACAAACGAATTCACCCCTCCACTTT. It yields the protein CASSLVGQTNSPLHF. Combining the CDR3 with reference TRBV5-1 and TRBJ1-6 gives the whole variable domain KAGVTQTPRYLIKTRGQQVTLSCSPISGHRSVSWYQQTPGQGLQFLFEYFSETQRNKGNFPGRFSGRQFSNSRSEMNVSTLELGDSALYLCASSLVGQTNSPLHFGNGTRLTVT.